Below are 9 T cell receptor beta chains sequenced from a single sample in a study of spatial heterogeneity in lung cancer. Their antigens remain unidentified. Study-level results: Expanded intratumoral alpha and beta TCR counts tracked tumor mutation counts.

Documented time point: sample taken at primary tumor resection. TCRdb itself ran the 5' RACE reads through MiXCR, one entry per CDR3 protein. The sample has around 100,000 distinct CDR3 sequences; approximately 4% are singletons. Source: lung tumor tissue, taken at surgery. These receptors were obtained from a male donor with early-stage non-small cell lung cancer.

This clonotype was seen many times. The rearrangement joins TRBV7-2 to TRBJ2-3; TRBD1 matches at 7 bases. The CDR3 consists of 14 residues. Germline-derived CDR1 and CDR2 are SGHTA and FQGNSA. Losses at the gene ends were 5 bases for V and 2 bases for J; bases not matched to a gene: 4. The CDR3 loop is CASSRDRVTDTQYF. The CDR3 nucleotides are TGTGCCAGCAGCCGAGACAGGGTCACAGATACGCAGTATTTT.

The sample holds many counts of this clonotype. The V and J genes are TRBV9 and TRBJ2-1, with D maybe TRBD2 (6 bases). Per germline, CDR1 SGDLS and CDR2 YYNGEE. Deletions cut 2 bases from V and 5 bases from J, with 11 bases between. The CDR3 loop spans 14 amino acids. CDR3: CASSVSGDHNEQFF. CDR3 bases: TGTGCCAGCAGCGTTTCGGGAGACCACAATGAGCAGTTCTTC.

This clonotype was picked up a small number of times. The gene calls are TRBV12-3 or TRBV12-4 and TRBJ1-5, with 8 bases matching TRBD1. The CDR3 totals 16 residues. V lost 7 bases and J lost 2; bases outside the gene matches: 10. The CDR3 DNA sequence: TGTGCCAGCAACCCTTTCCCGGGACAGGGCAATCAGCCCCAGCATTTT. Amino acids: CASNPFPGQGNQPQHF.

This clonotype occurred a few times. This chain joins TRBV12-3 or TRBV12-4 and TRBJ2-3; D unresolved. Trimming stripped 1 base from V and 0 bases from J, with 5 bases between. This CDR3 comprises 14 residues. CDR3 loop: CASSLGWSTDTQYF. In nucleotides, the CDR3 is TGTGCCAGCAGTTTAGGGTGGAGCACAGATACGCAGTATTTT.

This clonotype was detected only a few times. The V call is TRBV10-3, the J call TRBJ2-7; 8 nucleotides line up with TRBD2. The CDR3 length is 15 residues. J gave up 1 base and V 3 bases, and 5 bases lay outside the gene matches. Germline-derived CDR1 and CDR2 are ENHRY and SYGVKD. CDR3 region: CAISESLAESYEQYF. The CDR3 DNA reads as TGTGCCATCAGTGAATCACTAGCGGAGTCCTACGAGCAGTACTTC.

J is TRBJ1-1 and V is TRBV20-1; D unclear. CDR3 length: 11 residues. Per germline, CDR1 DFQATT and CDR2 SNEGSKA (reference sequence). V was shortened by 6 bases and J by 5 bases, with 10 bases between the two germline ends. In DNA form, the CDR3 reads TGCAGTGCCGACGGACTAACTGAAGCTTTCTTT. It encodes CSADGLTEAFF.

This clonotype was observed many times. CDR3 residues: CASSGLTGKSYEQYF. The CDR3 nucleotides are TGTGCCAGCAGCGGTCTGACGGGAAAATCCTACGAGCAGTACTTC. The chain joins TRBV11-2 to TRBJ2-7, with a possible D match to TRBD2 (5 bases). The ends were cut back, 5 bases at V and 1 base at J, with 15 bases in the middle. In germline, CDR1 is SGHAT, CDR2 FQNNGV. This CDR3 is built from 15 residues. Based on the CDR3 plus reference TRBV11-2 and TRBJ2-7, the full variable domain is EAGVAQSPRYKIIEKRQSVAFWCNPISGHATLYWYQQILGQGPKLLIQFQNNGVVDDSQLPKDRFSAERLKGVDSTLKIQPAKLEDSAVYLCASSGLTGKSYEQYFGPGTRLTVT.

This clonotype was found a few times. This sequence joins TRBV4-1 and TRBJ2-2; D remains ambiguous. Trimming cost V 2 bases and J 6 bases, with 7 bases left between them. Germline V gene sequence: CDR1 MGHRA, CDR2 YSYEKL. This CDR3 contains 13 residues. The CDR3 loop is CASSQIPPGELFF. CDR3 bases: TGCGCCAGCAGCCAAATCCCCCCCGGGGAGCTGTTTTTT.

Comment on this clonotype: A much more abundant neighbour one base away suggests this may be a read error. This chain joins TRBV6-6 and TRBJ1-1; unclear D gene. The CDR3 sequence is 16 residues long. V lost 6 bases to trimming and J lost 0 bases, with 17 bases between them. The germline CDR1 and CDR2 sequences are MNHNY and SVGAGI (reference sequence). The CDR3 spells CASSYVGIPMNTEAFF. CDR3 coding DNA: TGTGCCAGCAGCTATGTGGGGATTCCAATGAACACTGAAGCTTTCTTT.